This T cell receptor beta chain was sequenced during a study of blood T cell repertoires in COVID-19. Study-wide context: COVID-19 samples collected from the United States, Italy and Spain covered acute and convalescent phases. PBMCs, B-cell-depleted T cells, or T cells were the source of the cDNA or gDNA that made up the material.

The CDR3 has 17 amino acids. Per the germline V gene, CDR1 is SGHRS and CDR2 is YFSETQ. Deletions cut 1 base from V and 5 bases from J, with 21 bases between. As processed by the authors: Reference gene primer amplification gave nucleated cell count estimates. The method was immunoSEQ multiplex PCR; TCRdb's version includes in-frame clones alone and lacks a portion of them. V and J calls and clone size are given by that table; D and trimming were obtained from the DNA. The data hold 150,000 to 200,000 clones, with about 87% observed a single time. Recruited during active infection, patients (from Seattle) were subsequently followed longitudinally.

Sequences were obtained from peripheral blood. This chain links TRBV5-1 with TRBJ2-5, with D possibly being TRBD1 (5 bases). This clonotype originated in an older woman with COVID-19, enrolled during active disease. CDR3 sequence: CASSLWGARVSSETQYF. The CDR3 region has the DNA TGCGCCAGCAGCTTGTGGGGCGCCAGGGTATCGTCGGAGACCCAGTACTTC.